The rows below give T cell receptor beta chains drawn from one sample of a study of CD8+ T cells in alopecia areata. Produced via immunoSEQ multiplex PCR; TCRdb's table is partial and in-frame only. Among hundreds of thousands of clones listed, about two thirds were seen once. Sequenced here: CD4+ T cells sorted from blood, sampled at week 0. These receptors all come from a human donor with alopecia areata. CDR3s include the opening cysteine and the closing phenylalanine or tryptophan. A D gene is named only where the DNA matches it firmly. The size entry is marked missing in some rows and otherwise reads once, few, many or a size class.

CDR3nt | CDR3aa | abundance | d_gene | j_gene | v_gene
TGCAGCGTTGAGGGGATGGGACAGGACTATGGCTACACCTTC | CSVEGMGQDYGYTF | - | TRBD1 | TRBJ1-2 | TRBV29-1
TGTGCCAGCAGCGTAGTTGGGGCTGGGGCCAACGTCCTGACTTTC | CASSVVGAGANVLTF | - | - | TRBJ2-6 | TRBV9
TGTGCCAGCAGCTCCGGGACGTTTAACACCGGGGAGCTGTTTTTT | CASSSGTFNTGELFF | few | - | TRBJ2-2 | TRBV11-2
TGTGCCAGCAGTGAAACCCCGGGACAGGGGGCCGGGGAGCTGTTTTTT | CASSETPGQGAGELFF | many | TRBD1 | TRBJ2-2 | TRBV6-1
TGCAGCGTTGAAGATCAGGGTAGCGGGGATAGGATTACAGATACGCAGTATTTT | CSVEDQGSGDRITDTQYF | - | TRBD2 | TRBJ2-3 | TRBV29-1
TGCGCCAGCAGCTTGGGACCCGCAGATACGCAGTATTTT | CASSLGPADTQYF | - | - | TRBJ2-3 | TRBV5-1
TGTGCCAGCAGTGAGGGGGCCTATGGCTACACCTTC | CASSEGAYGYTF | - | - | TRBJ1-2 | TRBV25-1
TGTGCCAGCAGCTTAGTGGCAGGGCGAAACATTCAGTACTTC | CASSLVAGRNIQYF | few | - | TRBJ2-4 | TRBV7-2
TGCAGCGTTAGCGGCGGGGTTGTGACCCAGTACTTC | CSVSGGVVTQYF | - | - | TRBJ2-5 | TRBV29-1
TGTGCCTGGAGTGCACGGAGCACAGATACGCAGTATTTT | CAWSARSTDTQYF | - | - | TRBJ2-3 | TRBV30
TGTGCCAGCAGCGTAGCTAGTGCATCCCTCGAGCAGTACTTC | CASSVASASLEQYF | - | - | TRBJ2-7 | TRBV9
TGTGCCTTATCCCGGGACAGTAATCAGCCCCAGCATTTT | CALSRDSNQPQHF | - | TRBD1 | TRBJ1-5 | TRBV30
TGTGCCTGGATAGGGGGACAGAACACTGAAGCTTTCTTT | CAWIGGQNTEAFF | - | - | TRBJ1-1 | TRBV30
TGTGCCAGCAGTGCCGGAGGCACAGATACGCAGTATTTT | CASSAGGTDTQYF | - | - | TRBJ2-3 | TRBV25-1
TGTGCCAGCAGCGTAGAGGACAGGGGGTACACTGAAGCTTTCTTT | CASSVEDRGYTEAFF | - | TRBD1 | TRBJ1-1 | TRBV9
TGTGCCAGCGCCTGGCAGAGCCTTGAGACCCAGTACTTC | CASAWQSLETQYF | - | - | TRBJ2-5 | TRBV11-2
TGTGCCTGGAGCCTGGGCGGGGAACACTATGGCTACACCTTC | CAWSLGGEHYGYTF | - | - | TRBJ1-2 | TRBV30
TGTGCCACCAGCAGCCGACGCACGGATACGCAGTATTTT | CATSSRRTDTQYF | - | - | TRBJ2-3 | TRBV15
TGTGCCAGCAGCTTCATCGGGGACAGCTATGGCTACACCTTC | CASSFIGDSYGYTF | - | TRBD1 | TRBJ1-2 | TRBV11-2
TGCGCCAGCAGCCAACAGGGCACAGATACGCAGTATTTT | CASSQQGTDTQYF | - | - | TRBJ2-3 | TRBV4-1
TGTGCCAGCACGCAGGGGGAAAAACTGTTTTTT | CASTQGEKLFF | - | - | TRBJ1-4 | TRBV25-1
TGTGCTAGCAGCCCCCGGGGGGGAGAGACCCAGTACTTC | CASSPRGGETQYF | - | TRBD2 | TRBJ2-5 | TRBV7-7